The source of this T cell receptor (beta chain) is a study of blood T cell repertoires in COVID-19. The overall study: Samples of COVID-19 (acute and convalescent) were obtained from the United States, Italy and Spain. PBMCs, B-cell-depleted T cells, or T cells provided the cDNA or gDNA that made up the material.

In the study's own analysis: From reference gene primer amplification, estimates of nucleated cell counts were derived. Profiled with immunoSEQ multiplex PCR; TCRdb holds only in-frame clones, not every one. V and J calls and clone size are as listed in that table; D and trimming were resolved from the DNA. The sample includes about 93,000 clones, almost 80% of them seen just once. There are 16 residues in the CDR3. Germline lookup yields CDR1 ENHRY and CDR2 SYGVKD. With 2 bases clipped from V and 9 bases from J, the junction kept 8 bases outside the gene matches. The table lists this clone with a count of one.

Sequencing was carried out using peripheral blood. V usage is TRBV10-3 and J usage is TRBJ2-1; 12 bases fit TRBD2. This clonotype originated in a human donor in a cohort sampled during active COVID-19. Written as DNA, the CDR3 is TGTGCCATCAGTGAGAACACTAGCGGGAGGAGAAGTGAGCAGTTCTTC. It yields the protein CAISENTSGRRSEQFF.